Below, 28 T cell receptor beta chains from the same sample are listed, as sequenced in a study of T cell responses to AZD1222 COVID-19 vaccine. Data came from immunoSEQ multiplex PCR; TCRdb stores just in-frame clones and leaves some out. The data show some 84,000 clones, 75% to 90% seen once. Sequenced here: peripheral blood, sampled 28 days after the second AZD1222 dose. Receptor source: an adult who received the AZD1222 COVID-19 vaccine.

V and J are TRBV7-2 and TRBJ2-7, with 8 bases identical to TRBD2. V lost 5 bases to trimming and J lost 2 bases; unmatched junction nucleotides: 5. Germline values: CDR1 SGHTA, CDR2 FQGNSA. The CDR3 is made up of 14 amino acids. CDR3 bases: TGTGCCAGCAGCCCGGGGGGGGTAACCTACGAGCAGTACTTC. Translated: CASSPGGVTYEQYF. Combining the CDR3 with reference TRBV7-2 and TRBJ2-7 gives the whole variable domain GAGVSQSPSNKVTEKGKDVELRCDPISGHTALYWYRQSLGQGLEFLIYFQGNSAPDKSGLPSDRFSAERTGGSVSTLTIQRTQQEDSAVYLCASSPGGVTYEQYFGPGTRLTVT.

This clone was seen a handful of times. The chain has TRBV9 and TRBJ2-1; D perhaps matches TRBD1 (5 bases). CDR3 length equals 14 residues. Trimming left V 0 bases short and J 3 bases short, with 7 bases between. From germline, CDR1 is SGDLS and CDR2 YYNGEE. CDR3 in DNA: TGTGCCAGCAGCGTAGCAGGGAACTACAATGAGCAGTTCTTC. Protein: CASSVAGNYNEQFF.

CDR3 loop: CASSPSSGTYNEQFF. Written as DNA, the CDR3 is TGTGCCAGCAGTCCTAGCTCAGGAACCTACAATGAGCAGTTCTTC. The V and J genes are TRBV11-3 and TRBJ2-1; D is possibly TRBD2 (5 bases). This CDR3 is built from 15 residues. From germline, CDR1 is SGHNT and CDR2 YENEEA. Trimming removed 6 bases from V and 2 bases from J, with 14 bases in between.

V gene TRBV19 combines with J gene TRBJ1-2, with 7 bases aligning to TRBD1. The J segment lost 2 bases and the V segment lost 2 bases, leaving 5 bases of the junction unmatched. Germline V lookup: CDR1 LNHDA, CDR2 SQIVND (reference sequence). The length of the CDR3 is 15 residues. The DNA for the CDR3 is TGTGCCAGTAGTATACTGGAACAGGGGAACTATGGCTACACCTTC. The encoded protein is CASSILEQGNYGYTF.

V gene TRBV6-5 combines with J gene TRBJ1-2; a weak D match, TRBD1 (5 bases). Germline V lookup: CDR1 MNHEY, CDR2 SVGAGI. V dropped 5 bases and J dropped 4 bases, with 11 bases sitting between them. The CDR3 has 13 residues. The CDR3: CASSIDGAYGYTF. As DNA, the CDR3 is TGTGCCAGCAGTATTGATGGGGCCTATGGCTACACCTTC.

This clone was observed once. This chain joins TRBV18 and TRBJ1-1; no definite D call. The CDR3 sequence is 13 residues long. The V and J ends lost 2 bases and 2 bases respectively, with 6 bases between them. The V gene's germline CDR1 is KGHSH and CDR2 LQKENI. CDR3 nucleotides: TGTGCCAGCTCACCAGACCAAAACACTGAAGCTTTCTTT. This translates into CASSPDQNTEAFF.

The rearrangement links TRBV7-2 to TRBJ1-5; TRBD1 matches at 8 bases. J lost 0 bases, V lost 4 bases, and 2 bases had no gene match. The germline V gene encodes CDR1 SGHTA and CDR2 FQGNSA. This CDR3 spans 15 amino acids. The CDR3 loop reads CASSWTGHSNQPQHF. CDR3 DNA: TGTGCCAGCAGCTGGACAGGGCATAGCAATCAGCCCCAGCATTTT.

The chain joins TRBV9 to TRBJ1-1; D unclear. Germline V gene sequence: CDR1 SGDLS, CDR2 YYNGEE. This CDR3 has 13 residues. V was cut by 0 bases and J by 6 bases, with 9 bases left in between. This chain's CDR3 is CASSVGGWAEAFF. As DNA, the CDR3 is TGTGCCAGCAGCGTAGGAGGTTGGGCTGAAGCTTTCTTT.

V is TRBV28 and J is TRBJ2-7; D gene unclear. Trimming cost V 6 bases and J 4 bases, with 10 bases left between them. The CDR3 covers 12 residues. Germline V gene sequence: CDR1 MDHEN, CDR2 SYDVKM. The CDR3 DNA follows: TGTGCCAGCAGCAGCGCCCTATACGAGCAGTACTTC. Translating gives CASSSALYEQYF.

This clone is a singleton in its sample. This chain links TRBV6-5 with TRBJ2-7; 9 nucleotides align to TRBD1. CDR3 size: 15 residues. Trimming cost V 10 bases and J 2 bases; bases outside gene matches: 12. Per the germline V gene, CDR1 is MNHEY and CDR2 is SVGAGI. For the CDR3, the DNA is TGTGCCACAAGCTTGGACAGGGGTCGAACCTACGAGCAGTACGTC. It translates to CATSLDRGRTYEQYV.

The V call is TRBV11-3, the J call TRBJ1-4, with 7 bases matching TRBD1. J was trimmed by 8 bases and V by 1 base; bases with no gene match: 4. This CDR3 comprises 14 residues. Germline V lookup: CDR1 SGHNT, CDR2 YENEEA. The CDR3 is CASSLGGQKEKLFF. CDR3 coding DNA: TGTGCCAGCAGCTTAGGGGGACAGAAAGAAAAACTGTTTTTT.

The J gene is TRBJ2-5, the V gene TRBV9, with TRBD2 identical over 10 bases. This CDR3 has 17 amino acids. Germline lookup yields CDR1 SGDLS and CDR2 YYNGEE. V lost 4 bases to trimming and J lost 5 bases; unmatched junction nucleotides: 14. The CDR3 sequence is CASSPPGLAPAWETQYF. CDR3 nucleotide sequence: TGTGCCAGCAGCCCACCGGGACTAGCGCCCGCCTGGGAGACCCAGTACTTC.

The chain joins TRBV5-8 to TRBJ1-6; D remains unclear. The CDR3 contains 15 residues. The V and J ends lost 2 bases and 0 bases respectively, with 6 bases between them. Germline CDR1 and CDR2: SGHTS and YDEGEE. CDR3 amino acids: CASSFRSSYNSPLHF. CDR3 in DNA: TGTGCCAGCAGCTTTCGGAGCTCCTATAATTCACCCCTCCACTTT. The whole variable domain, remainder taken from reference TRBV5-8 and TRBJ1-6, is EAGVTQSPTHLIKTRGQQATLRCSPISGHTSVYWYQQALGLGLQFLLWYDEGEERNRGNFPPRFSGRQFPNYSSELNVNALELEDSALYLCASSFRSSYNSPLHFGNGTRLTVT.

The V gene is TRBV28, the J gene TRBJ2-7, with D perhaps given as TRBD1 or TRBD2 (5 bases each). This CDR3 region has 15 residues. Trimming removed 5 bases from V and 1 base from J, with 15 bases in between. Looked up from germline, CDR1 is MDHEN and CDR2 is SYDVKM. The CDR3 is CASSGTSMGSYEQYF. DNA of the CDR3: TGTGCCAGCAGTGGGACCTCGATGGGATCCTACGAGCAGTACTTC.

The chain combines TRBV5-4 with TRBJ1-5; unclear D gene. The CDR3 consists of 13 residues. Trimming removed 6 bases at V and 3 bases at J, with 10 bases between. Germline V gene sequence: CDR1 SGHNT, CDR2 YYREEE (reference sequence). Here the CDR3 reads CASKLKSNQPQHF. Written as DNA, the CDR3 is TGTGCCAGCAAATTGAAATCCAATCAGCCCCAGCATTTT.

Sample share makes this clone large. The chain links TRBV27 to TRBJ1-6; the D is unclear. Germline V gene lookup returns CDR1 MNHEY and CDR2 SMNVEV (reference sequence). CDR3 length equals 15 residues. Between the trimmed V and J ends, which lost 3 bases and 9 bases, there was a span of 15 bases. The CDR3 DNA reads TGTGCCAGCAGTTTGGAAGTCAGAAGCGCTTCACCCCTCCACTTT. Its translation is CASSLEVRSASPLHF.

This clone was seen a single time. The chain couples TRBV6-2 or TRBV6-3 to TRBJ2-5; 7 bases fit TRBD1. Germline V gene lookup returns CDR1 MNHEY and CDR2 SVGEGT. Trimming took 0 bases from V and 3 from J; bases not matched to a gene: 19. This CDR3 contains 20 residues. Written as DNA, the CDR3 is TGTGCCAGCAGTTACTCGATGTACGGATCGGGGAGACAGGGAAAAGAGACCCAGTACTTC. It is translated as CASSYSMYGSGRQGKETQYF.

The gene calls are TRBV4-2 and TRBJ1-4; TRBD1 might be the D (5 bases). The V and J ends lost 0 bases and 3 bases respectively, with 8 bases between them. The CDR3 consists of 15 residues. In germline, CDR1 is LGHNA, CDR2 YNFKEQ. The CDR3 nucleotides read TGTGCCAGCAGCCAAGACTGGGGACCTAATGAAAAACTGTTTTTT. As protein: CASSQDWGPNEKLFF.

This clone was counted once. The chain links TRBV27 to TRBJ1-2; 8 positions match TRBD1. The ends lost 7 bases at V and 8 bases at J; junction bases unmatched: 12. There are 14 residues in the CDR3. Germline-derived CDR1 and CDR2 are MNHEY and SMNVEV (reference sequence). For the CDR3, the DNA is TGTGCCAGCACAAGGCAGGGGGCAGTAGGAGGCTACACCTTC. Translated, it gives CASTRQGAVGGYTF.

The CDR3 here is CASSHTGPTGELFF. Written as DNA, the CDR3 is TGTGCCAGCAGTCACACCGGGCCTACCGGGGAGCTGTTTTTT. The chain couples TRBV6-5 to TRBJ2-2; D is unclear. This CDR3 region has 14 residues. Germline CDR1 is MNHEY and CDR2 is SVGAGI. V lost 5 bases to trimming and J lost 5 bases, with 12 bases between them.

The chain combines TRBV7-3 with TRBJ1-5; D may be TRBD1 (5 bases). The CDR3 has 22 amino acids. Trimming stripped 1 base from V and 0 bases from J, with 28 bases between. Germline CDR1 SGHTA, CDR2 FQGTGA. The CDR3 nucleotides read TGTGCCAGCAGCTTAAGGGGGTGTCTGGGGTCCTACCTCTGGGATAGCAATCAGCCCCAGCATTTT. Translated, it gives CASSLRGCLGSYLWDSNQPQHF. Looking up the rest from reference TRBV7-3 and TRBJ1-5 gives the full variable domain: GAGVSQTPSNKVTEKGKYVELRCDPISGHTALYWYRQSLGQGPEFLIYFQGTGAADDSGLPNDRFFAVRPEGSVSTLKIQRTERGDSAVYLCASSLRGCLGSYLWDSNQPQHFGDGTRLSIL.

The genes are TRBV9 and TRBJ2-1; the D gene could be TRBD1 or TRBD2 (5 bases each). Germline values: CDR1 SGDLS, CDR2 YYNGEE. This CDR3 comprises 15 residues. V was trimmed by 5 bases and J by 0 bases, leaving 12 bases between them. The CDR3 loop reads CASSREGSSYNEQFF. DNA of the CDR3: TGTGCCAGCAGTAGAGAGGGGAGCTCCTACAATGAGCAGTTCTTC.

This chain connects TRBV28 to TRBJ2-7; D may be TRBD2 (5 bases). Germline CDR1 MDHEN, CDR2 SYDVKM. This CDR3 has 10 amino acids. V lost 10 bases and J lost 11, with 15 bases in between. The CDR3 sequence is CATLQAAEYF. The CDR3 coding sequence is TGTGCCACCCTCCAAGCGGCAGAGTACTTC.

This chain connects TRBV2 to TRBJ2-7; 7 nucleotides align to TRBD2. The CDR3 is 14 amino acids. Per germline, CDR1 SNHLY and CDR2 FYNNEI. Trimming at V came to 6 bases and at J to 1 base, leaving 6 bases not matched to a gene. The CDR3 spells CASRVTSSSYEQYF. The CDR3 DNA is TGTGCCAGCAGGGTGACTAGCTCATCCTACGAGCAGTACTTC.

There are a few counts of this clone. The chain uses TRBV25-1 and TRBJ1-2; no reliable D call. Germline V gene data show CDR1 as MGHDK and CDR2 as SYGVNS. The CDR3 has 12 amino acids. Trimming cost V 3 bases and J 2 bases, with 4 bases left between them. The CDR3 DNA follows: TGTGCCAGCAGTGACCCAAACTATGGCTACACCTTC. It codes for CASSDPNYGYTF.

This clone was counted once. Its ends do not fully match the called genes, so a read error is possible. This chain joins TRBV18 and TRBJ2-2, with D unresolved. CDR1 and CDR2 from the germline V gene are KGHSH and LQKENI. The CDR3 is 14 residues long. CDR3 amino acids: CASSPPLGTGELFF. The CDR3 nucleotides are TGTGCCAGCTCCCCACCCTTGGGGACCGGGGAGCTGTTTTTT.

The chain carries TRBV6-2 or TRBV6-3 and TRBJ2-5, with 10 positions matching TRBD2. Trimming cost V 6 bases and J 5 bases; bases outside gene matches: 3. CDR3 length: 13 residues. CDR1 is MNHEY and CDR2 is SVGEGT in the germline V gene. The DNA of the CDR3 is TGTGCCAGCAGGCCTAGCGGGAGCGAGACCCAGTACTTC. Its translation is CASRPSGSETQYF.

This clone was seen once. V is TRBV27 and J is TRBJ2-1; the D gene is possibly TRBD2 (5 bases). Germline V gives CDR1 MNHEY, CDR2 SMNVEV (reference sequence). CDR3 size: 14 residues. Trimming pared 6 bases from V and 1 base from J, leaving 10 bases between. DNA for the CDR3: TGTGCCAGCAGGGGGAGTACTTCCTACAATGAGCAGTTCTTC. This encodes CASRGSTSYNEQFF.